The entry below describes one TCR beta chain. No cognate antigen has been identified for it. The record has no base qualities; no much larger clone is one base away. The instrument given in TCRdb is Illumina HiSeq 2500. Quantitative 5'-RACE with molecular barcodes was used to prepare TCR beta libraries. As for the original processing: A new computational method based on a probabilistic model of VDJ rearrangement was used to identify disease-linked TCR variants. In TCRdb, the public reads were trimmed at Q25 with fastp and aligned with MiXCR, with productive beta chains retained. Identical CDR3 protein sequences are pooled into one entry, listed with their most common genes and DNA. These V and J calls derive from TCRdb rather than the authors' analysis. The sample table shows fewer than 450,000 distinct CDR3 sequences, and about a sixth are seen once. Of the sample, under 1.2% falls within the top ten clones.

This entry is derived from a study of CD8 T cells in ankylosing spondylitis (TCRdb year 2017). The study in broad terms: T cell receptor beta repertoires were profiled in healthy donors and ankylosing spondylitis patients so that disease-linked TCR variants could be found. The full study cohort was made up of 25 ankylosing spondylitis patients and some 100 healthy donors. Peripheral blood samples were taken, and synovial fluid was additionally collected from ankylosing spondylitis patients. General study outcomes and caveats: Some TCR beta motif variants had previously been reported in synovial fluid and blood of reactive arthritis patients, which suggested common disease-initiation mechanisms. The disease-linked clones were reported as significantly enriched in matched synovial fluid samples from ankylosing spondylitis patients. The disease-linked clones had a CD8+ phenotype and were found at relatively low frequencies in peripheral blood. Blood from ankylosing spondylitis patients appeared to be characterized by a TCR beta motif made up of 8 or 9 highly homologous amino acid variants.

From the cysteine through the phenylalanine, the CDR3 covers 14 amino acids. Kept here is only the CDR3 DNA, which spans 42 bases and is read in frame from base 1. V is pared back by 1 base and J by 0 bases, with 9 bases lying between the germline termini. From the germline V gene (reference sequence), CDR1 is DFQATT and CDR2 is SNEGSKA. Sequenced sample: blood, either unsorted or a sorted T cell fraction (not recorded which). This sequence uses TRBV20-1 and TRBJ1-1; a confident D gene designation cannot be given. The receptor comes from a male donor with ankylosing spondylitis. The DNA is as follows: TGCAGTGCTAGAGTCCGGAGCATGAACACTGAAGCTTTCTTT. Its protein reads: CSARVRSMNTEAFF.